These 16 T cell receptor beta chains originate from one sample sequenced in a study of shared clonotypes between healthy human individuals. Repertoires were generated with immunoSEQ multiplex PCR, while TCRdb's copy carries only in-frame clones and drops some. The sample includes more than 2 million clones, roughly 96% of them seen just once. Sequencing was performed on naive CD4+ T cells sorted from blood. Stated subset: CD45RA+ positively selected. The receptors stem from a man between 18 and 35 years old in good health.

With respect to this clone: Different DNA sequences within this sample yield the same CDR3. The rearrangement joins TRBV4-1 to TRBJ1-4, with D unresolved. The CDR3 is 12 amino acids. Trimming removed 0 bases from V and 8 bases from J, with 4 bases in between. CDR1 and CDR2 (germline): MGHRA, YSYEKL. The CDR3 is CASSQDREKLFF. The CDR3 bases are TGCGCCAGCAGCCAAGATAGGGAAAAACTGTTTTTT.

CDR3 residues: CAISPLAGNTIYF. The CDR3, as DNA: TGTGCCATCAGCCCCCTGGCTGGAAACACCATATATTTT. The chain couples TRBV10-3 to TRBJ1-3; unclear D gene. Germline lookup yields CDR1 ENHRY and CDR2 SYGVKD. Trimming pared 6 bases from V and 2 bases from J, leaving 8 bases between. This CDR3 comprises 13 residues.

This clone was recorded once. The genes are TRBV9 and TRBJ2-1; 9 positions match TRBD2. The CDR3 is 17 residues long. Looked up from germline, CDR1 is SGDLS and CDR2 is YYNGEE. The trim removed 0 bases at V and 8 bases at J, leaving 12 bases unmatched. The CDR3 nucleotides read TGTGCCAGCAGCGTAGCTCAAAGCGGGAGGACGTATGATGAGCAGTTCTTC. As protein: CASSVAQSGRTYDEQFF. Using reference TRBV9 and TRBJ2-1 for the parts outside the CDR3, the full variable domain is DSGVTQTPKHLITATGQRVTLRCSPRSGDLSVYWYQQSLDQGLQFLIQYYNGEERAKGNILERFSAQQFPDLHSELNLSSLELGDSALYFCASSVAQSGRTYDEQFFGPGTRLTVL.

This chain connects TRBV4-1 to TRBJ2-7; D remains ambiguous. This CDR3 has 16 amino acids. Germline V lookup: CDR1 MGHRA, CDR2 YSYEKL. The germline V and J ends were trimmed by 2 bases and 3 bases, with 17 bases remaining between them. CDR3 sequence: CASSQSKIRTGYEQYF. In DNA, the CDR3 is TGCGCCAGCAGCCAAAGCAAGATTCGTACGGGCTACGAGCAGTACTTC.

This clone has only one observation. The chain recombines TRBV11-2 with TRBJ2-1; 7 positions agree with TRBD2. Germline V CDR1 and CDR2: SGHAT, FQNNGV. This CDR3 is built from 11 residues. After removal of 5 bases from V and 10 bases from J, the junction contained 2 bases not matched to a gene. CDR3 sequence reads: CASSAGVEQFF. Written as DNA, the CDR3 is TGTGCCAGCAGCGCGGGGGTCGAGCAGTTCTTC. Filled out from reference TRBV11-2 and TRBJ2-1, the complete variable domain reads EAGVAQSPRYKIIEKRQSVAFWCNPISGHATLYWYQQILGQGPKLLIQFQNNGVVDDSQLPKDRFSAERLKGVDSTLKIQPAKLEDSAVYLCASSAGVEQFFGPGTRLTVL.

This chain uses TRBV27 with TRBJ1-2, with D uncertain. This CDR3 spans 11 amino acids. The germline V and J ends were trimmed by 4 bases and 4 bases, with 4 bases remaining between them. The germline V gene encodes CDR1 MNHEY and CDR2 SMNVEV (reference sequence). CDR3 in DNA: TGTGCCAGCAGTTCGATCTATGGCTACACCTTC. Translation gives CASSSIYGYTF.

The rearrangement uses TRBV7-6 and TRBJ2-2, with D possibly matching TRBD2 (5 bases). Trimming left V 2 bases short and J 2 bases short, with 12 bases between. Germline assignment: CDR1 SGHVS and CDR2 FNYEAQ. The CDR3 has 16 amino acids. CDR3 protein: CASSLWASSNTGELFF. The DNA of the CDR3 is TGTGCCAGCAGCTTATGGGCTAGCAGTAACACCGGGGAGCTGTTTTTT.

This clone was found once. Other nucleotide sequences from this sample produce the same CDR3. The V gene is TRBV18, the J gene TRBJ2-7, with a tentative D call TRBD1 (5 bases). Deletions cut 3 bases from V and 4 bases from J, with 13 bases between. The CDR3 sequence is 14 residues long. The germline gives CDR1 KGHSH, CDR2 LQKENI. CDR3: CASSPPGRAYEQYF. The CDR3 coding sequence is TGTGCCAGCTCACCGCCCGGCAGGGCTTACGAGCAGTACTTC. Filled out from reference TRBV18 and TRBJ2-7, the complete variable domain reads NAGVMQNPRHLVRRRGQEARLRCSPMKGHSHVYWYRQLPEEGLKFMVYLQKENIIDESGMPKERFSAEFPKEGPSILRIQQVVRGDSAAYFCASSPPGRAYEQYFGPGTRLTVT.

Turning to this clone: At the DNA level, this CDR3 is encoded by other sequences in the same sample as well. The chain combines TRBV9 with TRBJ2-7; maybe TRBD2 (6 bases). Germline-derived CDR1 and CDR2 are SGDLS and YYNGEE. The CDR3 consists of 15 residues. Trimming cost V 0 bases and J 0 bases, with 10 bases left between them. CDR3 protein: CASSVDGSSSYEQYF. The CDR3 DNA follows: TGTGCCAGCAGCGTAGACGGGAGTTCCTCCTACGAGCAGTACTTC.

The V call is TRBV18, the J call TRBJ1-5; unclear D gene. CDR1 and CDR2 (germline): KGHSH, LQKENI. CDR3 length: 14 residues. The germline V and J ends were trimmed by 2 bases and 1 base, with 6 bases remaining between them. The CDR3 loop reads CASSPWQSNQPQHF. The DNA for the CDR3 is TGTGCCAGCTCACCATGGCAGAGCAATCAGCCCCAGCATTTT. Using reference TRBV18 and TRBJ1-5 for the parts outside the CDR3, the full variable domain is NAGVMQNPRHLVRRRGQEARLRCSPMKGHSHVYWYRQLPEEGLKFMVYLQKENIIDESGMPKERFSAEFPKEGPSILRIQQVVRGDSAAYFCASSPWQSNQPQHFGDGTRLSIL.

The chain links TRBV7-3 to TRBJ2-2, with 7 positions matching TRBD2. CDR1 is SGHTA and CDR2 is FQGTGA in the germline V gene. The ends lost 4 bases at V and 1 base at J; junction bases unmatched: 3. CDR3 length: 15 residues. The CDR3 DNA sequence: TGTGCCAGCAGCTCGAGCGGGGTGAACACCGGGGAGCTGTTTTTT. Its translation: CASSSSGVNTGELFF.

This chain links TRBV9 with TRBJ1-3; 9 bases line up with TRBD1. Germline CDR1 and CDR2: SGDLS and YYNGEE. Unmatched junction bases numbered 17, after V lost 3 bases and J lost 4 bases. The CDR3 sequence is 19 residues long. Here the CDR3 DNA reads TGTGCCAGCAGCGCCAGGGGGTCCCTGGACAGGGGATCGGGAAACACCATATATTTT. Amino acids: CASSARGSLDRGSGNTIYF.

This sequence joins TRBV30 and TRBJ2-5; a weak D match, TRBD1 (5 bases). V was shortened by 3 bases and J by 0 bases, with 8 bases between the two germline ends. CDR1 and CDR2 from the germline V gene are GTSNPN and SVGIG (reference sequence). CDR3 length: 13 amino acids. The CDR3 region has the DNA TGTGCCTGGAGACAGGAGTACCAAGAGACCCAGTACTTC. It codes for CAWRQEYQETQYF.

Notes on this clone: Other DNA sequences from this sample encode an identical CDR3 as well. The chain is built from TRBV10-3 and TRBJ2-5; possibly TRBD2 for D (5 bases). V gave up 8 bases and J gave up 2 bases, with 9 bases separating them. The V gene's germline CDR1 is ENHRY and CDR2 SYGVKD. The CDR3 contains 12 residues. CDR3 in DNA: TGTGCCATCTCAACGGGACAAGAGACCCAGTACTTC. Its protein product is CAISTGQETQYF.

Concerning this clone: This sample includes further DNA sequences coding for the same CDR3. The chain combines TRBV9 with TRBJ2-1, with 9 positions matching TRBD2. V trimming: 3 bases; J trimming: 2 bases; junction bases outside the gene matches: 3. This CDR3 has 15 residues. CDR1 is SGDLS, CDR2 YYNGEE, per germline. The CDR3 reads CASSALAGAYNEQFF. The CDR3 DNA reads TGTGCCAGCAGCGCGTTAGCGGGAGCCTACAATGAGCAGTTCTTC.

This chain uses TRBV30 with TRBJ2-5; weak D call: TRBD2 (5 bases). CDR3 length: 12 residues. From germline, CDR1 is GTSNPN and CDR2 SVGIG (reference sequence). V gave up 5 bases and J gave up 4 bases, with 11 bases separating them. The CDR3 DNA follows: TGTGCCTGGGGAGTAGGAGGAGAGACCCAGTACTTC. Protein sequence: CAWGVGGETQYF.